These 3 T cell receptor beta chains were sequenced from one sample in a study of cytomegalovirus exposure and HLA in healthy donors (dated by TCRdb to 2015 to 2018). Library method: the immunoSEQ multiplex PCR assay. For the multiplex PCR, a mixture combining 60 forward primers for TCR Vbeta segments and 13 reverse primers for TCR Jbeta segments was used. The immuneACCESS repertoire file appears here via TCRdb, limited to in-frame rearrangements. These files lack a portion of the clones; in checked studies, under half of the deficit traces to unresolved V genes, and the cause of the others is not known. This sample gives about 160,000 clones in total; 75% to 90% of them show up just once. Roughly 4.4% of the sample is held by the ten biggest clonotypes. Material: PBMCs. These receptors all stem from a man aged 30 to 45 in good health and CMV-seronegative.

The sample holds one count of this clone. The genes are TRBV7-3 and TRBJ1-5; D not certain. Germline V gene sequence: CDR1 SGHTA, CDR2 FQGTGA. V was trimmed by 8 bases and J by 0 bases, leaving 8 bases between them. The CDR3 consists of 13 residues. CDR3 sequence (DNA): TGTGCCAGCGCTAGGAATAGCAATCAGCCCCAGCATTTT. Translating it yields CASARNSNQPQHF.

The J gene is TRBJ1-2, the V gene TRBV28; the D gene is possibly TRBD1 (6 bases). The CDR3 has 13 amino acids. Germline V gene data show CDR1 as MDHEN and CDR2 as SYDVKM. Trimming removed 6 bases at V and 4 bases at J, with 12 bases between. CDR3: CASRTTGFYGYTF. CDR3 DNA sequence: TGTGCCAGCAGGACGACAGGATTCTATGGCTACACCTTC.

The chain couples TRBV7-9 to TRBJ1-6, with a tentative D call TRBD1 (5 bases). The V gene lost 5 bases and the J gene lost 0 bases, with 14 bases spanning the gap. The CDR3 is 17 residues long. In germline, CDR1 is SEHNR, CDR2 FQNEAQ (reference sequence). CDR3 in DNA: TGTGCCAGCAGCCAACCGAGAGACAGCTCCTATAATTCACCCCTCCACTTT. It is translated as CASSQPRDSSYNSPLHF.